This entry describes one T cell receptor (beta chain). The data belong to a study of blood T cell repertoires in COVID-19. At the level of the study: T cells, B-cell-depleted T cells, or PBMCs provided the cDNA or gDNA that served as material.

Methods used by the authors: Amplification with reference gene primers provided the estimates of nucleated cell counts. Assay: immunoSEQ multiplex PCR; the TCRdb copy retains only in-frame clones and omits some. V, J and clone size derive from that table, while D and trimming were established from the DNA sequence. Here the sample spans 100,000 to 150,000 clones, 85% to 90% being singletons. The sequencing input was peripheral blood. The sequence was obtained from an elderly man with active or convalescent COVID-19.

The CDR3 nucleotides read TGCGCCAGCAGGACAGACATGAACACTGAAGCTTTCTTT. Protein: CASRTDMNTEAFF. The chain has TRBV5-1 and TRBJ1-1; tentatively, D is TRBD1 (5 bases). The CDR3 totals 13 residues. CDR1 SGHRS and CDR2 YFSETQ come from the germline V gene. V lost 5 bases, J lost 0 bases, and 8 bases lay in between. The full variable domain, completed using reference TRBV5-1 and TRBJ1-1, is KAGVTQTPRYLIKTRGQQVTLSCSPISGHRSVSWYQQTPGQGLQFLFEYFSETQRNKGNFPGRFSGRQFSNSRSEMNVSTLELGDSALYLCASRTDMNTEAFFGQGTRLTVV.